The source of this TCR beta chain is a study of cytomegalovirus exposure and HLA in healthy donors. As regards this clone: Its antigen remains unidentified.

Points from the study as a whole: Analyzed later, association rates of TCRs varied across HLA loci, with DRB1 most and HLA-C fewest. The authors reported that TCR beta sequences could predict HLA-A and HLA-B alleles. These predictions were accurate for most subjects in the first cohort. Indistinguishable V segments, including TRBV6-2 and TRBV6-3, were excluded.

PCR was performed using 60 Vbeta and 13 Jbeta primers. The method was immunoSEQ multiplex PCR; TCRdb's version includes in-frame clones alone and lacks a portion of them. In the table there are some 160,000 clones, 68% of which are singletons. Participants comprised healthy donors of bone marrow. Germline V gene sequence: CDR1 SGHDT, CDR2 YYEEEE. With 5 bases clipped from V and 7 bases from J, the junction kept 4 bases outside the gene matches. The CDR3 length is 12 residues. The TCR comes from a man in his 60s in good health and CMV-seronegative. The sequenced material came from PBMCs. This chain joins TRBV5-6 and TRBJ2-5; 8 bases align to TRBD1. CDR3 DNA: TGTGCCAGCAGGCAGGGGGCCGGGACCCAGTACTTC. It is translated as CASRQGAGTQYF.